The clone carrying this T cell receptor (beta chain) was seen a handful of times. Its cognate antigen is unknown. TCRdb used MiXCR to reprocess the RT-PCR reads, holding one entry per CDR3 protein. Among about 800,000 distinct CDR3 sequences listed, approximately 22% were seen once. This entry belongs to a study of response to subunit inactivated influenza vaccine. The CDR3 spans 15 residues. The germline V gene has CDR1 KGHSY and CDR2 FQNENV. Trimming took off 4 bases at V and 1 base at J, with 13 bases between the two ends. Study-wide results and limits: Authors suggested that a seasonal influenza vaccination recruits few new T cells each time.

The sequenced sample was PBMCs from blood, obtained around 5 days after vaccination. This receptor was identified in a man in his forties or fifties who received an inactivated influenza vaccine. The chain recombines TRBV16 with TRBJ1-1; D gene ambiguous. The CDR3 is CASSLLRVENTEAFF. As DNA, the CDR3 is TGTGCCAGCAGCCTACTGAGGGTGGAGAACACTGAAGCTTTCTTT.